Listed here is a single TCR beta chain. This clone was counted between two and nine times. No antigen is known for it. No base quality information exists; no much larger clone differs at one position. Collaborating institutions collected whole blood in K2EDTA tubes following their own protocols. Collaborator samples were shipped for TCRbeta analysis as frozen whole blood, isolated PBMCs, or DNA extracted from either sample type. The immunoSEQ Assay, a bias-controlled multiplex PCR, was used to amplify TCRbeta CDR3 regions from genomic DNA. The source study handled its data this way. The number of nucleated cells in each sample was estimated by amplification of reference gene primers within the assay. Sequence reads were collapsed and filtered to measure the absolute abundance of every unique TCRbeta CDR3 rearrangement. Productive Simpson clonality was computed per sample as the square root of Simpson's diversity index over productive rearrangements. In TCRdb, the immuneACCESS table is reduced to in-frame sequences with V and J assigned. These tables do not hold every clone; where another copy was compared, an unresolved V gene accounts for under half, and the others remain unexplained. V, J and clone size are those of that table, while D and trimming were read from the DNA. The sample data list some 88,000 clones, and around 79% of these were observed just once. The ten largest make up more than 20% of the sample.

The sample comes from a study of blood T cell repertoires in COVID-19 (TCRdb year 2020). About the investigation overall: Samples covering the acute and convalescent phases of COVID-19 were provided by collaborators in the United States, Italy and Spain. The repertoires were released in a freely available public database meant as a resource for research on the immune response to SARS-CoV-2. HLA class I and class II types, where available, came from metadata supplied by the sample provider rather than from assay-based typing. The prospective study material was composed of cDNA or gDNA derived from T cells, B-cell-depleted T cells, or PBMCs. The dataset comprised deeply sampled blood TCRbeta repertoires from subjects exposed to, actively infected with, or recovered from COVID-19. Sample metadata almost always included a de-identified subject ID, COVID-19 status, age in years and sex. Samples were obtained from the ongoing ImmuneRACE study (first 160 participants) and from 1,254 subjects provided by 6 global collaborators. Study-wide findings and limitations: The amount of clinical and demographic metadata varied by source and participant and was provided uncurated.

The germline V and J ends show losses of 5 bases and 3 bases respectively, and no gene match explains 8 bases of the junction. There are 15 amino acids in the CDR3, from cysteine to phenylalanine inclusive. Only the CDR3 part of the read is kept: 45 bases, read in frame from the first base. CDR1 and CDR2 (SEHNR, FQNEAQ) derive from the germline V gene (reference sequence). The chain is encoded by TRBV7-9 joined to TRBJ2-7, and 9 junction bases match TRBD1. Sequenced: peripheral blood. This TCR came from a human donor in a cohort sampled during active COVID-19. The CDR3 loop reads CASSNKQGANYEQYF. The bases read TGTGCCAGCAGCAATAAACAGGGGGCCAACTACGAGCAGTACTTC.